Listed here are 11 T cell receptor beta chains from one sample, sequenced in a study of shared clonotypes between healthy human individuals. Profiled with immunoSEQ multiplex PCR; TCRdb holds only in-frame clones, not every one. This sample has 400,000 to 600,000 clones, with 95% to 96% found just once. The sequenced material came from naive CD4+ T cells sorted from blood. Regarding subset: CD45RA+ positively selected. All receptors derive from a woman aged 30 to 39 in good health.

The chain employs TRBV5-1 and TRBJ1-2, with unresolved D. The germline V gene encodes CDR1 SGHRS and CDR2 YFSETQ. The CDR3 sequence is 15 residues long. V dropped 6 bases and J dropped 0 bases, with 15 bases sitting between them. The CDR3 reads CASNVGGQTNYGYTF. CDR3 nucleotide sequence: TGCGCCAGCAACGTCGGCGGGCAGACTAACTATGGCTACACCTTC.

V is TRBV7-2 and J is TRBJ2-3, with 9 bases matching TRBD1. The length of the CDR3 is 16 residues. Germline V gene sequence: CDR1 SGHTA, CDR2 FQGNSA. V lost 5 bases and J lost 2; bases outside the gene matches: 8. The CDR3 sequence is CASSLETGGHTDTQYF. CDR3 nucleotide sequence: TGTGCCAGCAGCCTAGAGACAGGGGGTCACACAGATACGCAGTATTTT.

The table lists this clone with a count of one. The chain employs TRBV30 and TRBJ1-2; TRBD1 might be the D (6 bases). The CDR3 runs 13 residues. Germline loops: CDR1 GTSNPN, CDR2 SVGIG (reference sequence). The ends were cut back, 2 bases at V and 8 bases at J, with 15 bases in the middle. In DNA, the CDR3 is TGTGCCTGGAGTCCGGGGGCCCCGGCGGGCTACACCTTC. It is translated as CAWSPGAPAGYTF.

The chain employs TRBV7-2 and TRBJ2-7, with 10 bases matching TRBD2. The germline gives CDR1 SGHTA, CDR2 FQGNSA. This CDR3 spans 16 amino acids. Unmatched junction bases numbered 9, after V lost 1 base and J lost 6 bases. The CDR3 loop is CASSLGATLAGAEQYF. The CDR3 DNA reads TGTGCCAGCAGCTTAGGGGCGACGCTAGCGGGAGCCGAGCAGTACTTC.

The CDR3 sequence: CASSLTSGSFYEQYF. DNA for the CDR3: TGTGCCAGCAGCCTAACTAGCGGGAGCTTCTACGAGCAGTACTTC. The chain links TRBV11-2 to TRBJ2-7, with 11 positions matching TRBD2. V was clipped by 5 bases and J by 3 bases; unmatched bases: 6. This CDR3 spans 15 amino acids. Germline V gene lookup returns CDR1 SGHAT and CDR2 FQNNGV. The full variable domain, rest sourced from reference TRBV11-2 and TRBJ2-7, is EAGVAQSPRYKIIEKRQSVAFWCNPISGHATLYWYQQILGQGPKLLIQFQNNGVVDDSQLPKDRFSAERLKGVDSTLKIQPAKLEDSAVYLCASSLTSGSFYEQYFGPGTRLTVT.

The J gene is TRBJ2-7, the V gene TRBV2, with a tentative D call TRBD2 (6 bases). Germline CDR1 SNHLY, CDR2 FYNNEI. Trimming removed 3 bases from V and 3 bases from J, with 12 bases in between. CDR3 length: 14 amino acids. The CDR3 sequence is CASSDVPGDYEQYF. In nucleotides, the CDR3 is TGTGCCAGCAGTGACGTACCGGGGGACTACGAGCAGTACTTC.

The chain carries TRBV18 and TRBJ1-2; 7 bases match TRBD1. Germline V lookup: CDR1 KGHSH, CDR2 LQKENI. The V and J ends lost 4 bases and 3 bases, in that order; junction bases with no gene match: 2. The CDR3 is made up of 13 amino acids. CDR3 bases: TGTGCCAGCTCACAGACAGGGCACTATGGCTACACCTTC. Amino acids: CASSQTGHYGYTF.

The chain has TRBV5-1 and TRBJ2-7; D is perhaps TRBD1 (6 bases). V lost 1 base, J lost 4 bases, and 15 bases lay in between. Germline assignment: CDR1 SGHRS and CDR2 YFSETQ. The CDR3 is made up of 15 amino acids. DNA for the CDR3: TGCGCCAGCAGCTTGAAAAGGGCAGGGGTTTACGAGCAGTACTTC. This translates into CASSLKRAGVYEQYF.

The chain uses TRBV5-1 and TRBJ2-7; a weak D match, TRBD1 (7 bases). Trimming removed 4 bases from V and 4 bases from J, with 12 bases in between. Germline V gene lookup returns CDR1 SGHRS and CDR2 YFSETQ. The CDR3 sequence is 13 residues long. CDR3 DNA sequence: TGCGCCAGCAGCACAGGGGAGGCGTACGAGCAGTACTTC. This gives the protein CASSTGEAYEQYF.

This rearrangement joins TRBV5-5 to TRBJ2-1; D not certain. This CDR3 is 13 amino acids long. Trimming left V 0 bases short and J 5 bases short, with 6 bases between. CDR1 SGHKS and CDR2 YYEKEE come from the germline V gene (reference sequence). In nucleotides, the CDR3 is TGTGCCAGCAGCTTGGGCCTAGACAATGAGCAGTTCTTC. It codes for CASSLGLDNEQFF.

The CDR3 nucleotides read TGTGCCAGCTCACCGCAGCCGGGACGTGAGGATGAGCAGTTCTTC. It translates to CASSPQPGREDEQFF. The rearrangement joins TRBV18 to TRBJ2-1; D is perhaps TRBD1 or TRBD2 (5 bases each). CDR1 KGHSH and CDR2 LQKENI come from the germline V gene. The V end was cut by 3 bases, the J end by 8 bases, with 17 bases between. The CDR3 spans 15 residues. The full variable domain, in which reference TRBV18 and TRBJ2-1 provide the parts outside the CDR3, is NAGVMQNPRHLVRRRGQEARLRCSPMKGHSHVYWYRQLPEEGLKFMVYLQKENIIDESGMPKERFSAEFPKEGPSILRIQQVVRGDSAAYFCASSPQPGREDEQFFGPGTRLTVL.